This is a list of T cell receptor beta chains from one sample in a study of blood T cell repertoires in COVID-19. TCRdb keeps only in-frame clones here, not all; method: immunoSEQ multiplex PCR. The sample shows 140,000 or so clones, 70% to 80% of them seen only once. The sequencing sample was made of peripheral blood. These receptor sequences come from a man aged 45-65 years with acute or convalescent COVID-19. The CDR3 runs from the conserved cysteine through the conserved F or W. A D gene is named only where the DNA matches it firmly. Expanded clones get a size class; other rows say once, few or many, or leave the size out.

D,size,V,J,DNA,CDR3
NA,NA,TRBV18,TRBJ1-2,TGTGCCAGCTCTCTTTCCGGGGTCGGTGGCTACACCTTC,CASSLSGVGGYTF
NA,few,TRBV24-1,TRBJ1-2,TGTGCCACCAGTGATTTAGCGGGCTACGGCTACACCTTC,CATSDLAGYGYTF
NA,NA,TRBV18,TRBJ1-2,TGTGCCAGCTCACCACAGTCGGGGAGCGGCGGCTACACCTTC,CASSPQSGSGGYTF
NA,NA,TRBV6-2/TRBV6-3,TRBJ1-2,TGTGCCAGCAGTTACTCGAACTCTCTCGAAAGCCGCTACACCTTC,CASSYSNSLESRYTF
TRBD2,few,TRBV30,TRBJ2-3,TGTGCCTGGAGTGTATCTAGCGGGAGGAAATCTAATACGCAGTATTTT,CAWSVSSGRKSNTQYF
TRBD1,once,TRBV19,TRBJ1-1,TGTGCCAGTAGTATGGGGTGGGCAGGGGGCACTGAAGCTTTCTTT,CASSMGWAGGTEAFF
NA,NA,TRBV3-1/TRBV3-2,TRBJ1-3,TGTGCCAGCAGCCCCTTAGCTCGTGGAAACACCATATATTTT,CASSPLARGNTIYF
NA,NA,TRBV4-2,TRBJ2-3,TGTGCCAGCAGCCAAGACGGCTCTAGAGGTGCAGATACGCAGTATTTT,CASSQDGSRGADTQYF
NA,NA,TRBV19,TRBJ2-1,TGTGCCAGTAGTATAGATCTATCCAGGTCTGAGCAGTTCTTC,CASSIDLSRSEQFF
TRBD2,NA,TRBV9,TRBJ2-3,TGTGCCAGCAGCGAGCAGTTAGCGCGGGGGGGAATAAGCACAGATACGCAGTATTTT,CASSEQLARGGISTDTQYF
TRBD1,once,TRBV9,TRBJ2-1,TGTGCCAGCAGCGCCCGAATTGGGACAGGCAATGAGCAGTTCTTC,CASSARIGTGNEQFF